This T cell receptor beta chain derives from a study of blood T cell repertoires in COVID-19. Whole-study context: The samples span acute and convalescent COVID-19 from the United States, Italy and Spain.

Data came from immunoSEQ multiplex PCR; TCRdb stores just in-frame clones and leaves some out. The sample has tens of thousands of clones; 85% to 95% are singletons. V was shortened by 6 bases and J by 7 bases, with 19 bases between the two germline ends. CDR1 MNHEY and CDR2 SMNVEV come from the germline V gene (reference sequence). The CDR3 is 14 amino acids. The sequence came from a human donor with active COVID-19. The donor label of this sample is uncertain. The sample was peripheral blood. The chain uses TRBV27 and TRBJ2-7; tentative D call: TRBD1 (6 bases). In DNA, the CDR3 is TGTGCCAGCAGAGGGGGATCTGAACGGCGGGAGCAGTACTTC. Its protein is CASRGGSERREQYF.